A selection of T cell receptor beta chains follows, all from one sample in a study of T cell responses to AZD1222 COVID-19 vaccine. Here immunoSEQ multiplex PCR was the method, and the copy in TCRdb shows in-frame clones only, minus some. The sample includes 160,000 or so clones, around nine tenths of them seen just once. The source was peripheral blood, collected on day 0 of AZD1222 vaccination. The receptor source for this set is an adult in good health. Both conserved end residues are part of each CDR3. The D gene is left open where the match is weak. Size is omitted from some rows. Given values are once, few, many or a class for expanded clones.

>TRBV20-1|TRBJ1-2|once|NA
CSASWANWGYTF
TGCAGTGCTAGTTGGGCCAACTGGGGCTACACCTTC
>TRBV5-6|TRBJ2-6|few|NA
CASSSTTRSGANVLTF
TGTGCCAGCAGCTCCACAACCAGATCTGGGGCCAACGTCCTGACTTTC
>TRBV18|TRBJ2-7|NA|NA
CASSTGGAPPTDYEQYF
TGTGCCAGCTCGACGGGGGGCGCCCCCCCCACTGACTACGAGCAGTACTTC
>TRBV11-2|TRBJ2-3|NA|NA
CASFKGPDRTDTQYF
TGTGCCAGCTTTAAAGGCCCGGACAGAACAGATACGCAGTATTTT
>TRBV30|TRBJ1-5|NA|NA
CAWSGAGPQPQHF
TGTGCCTGGAGTGGAGCAGGCCCTCAGCCCCAGCATTTT
>TRBV21-1|TRBJ2-2|NA|NA
CASSIPGQGARNTGELFF
TGTGCCAGCAGCATACCGGGACAGGGGGCGCGAAACACCGGGGAGCTGTTTTTT
>TRBV27|TRBJ1-5|NA|NA
CASSQLRPYSNQPQHF
TGTGCCAGCAGTCAGTTACGACCTTATAGCAATCAGCCCCAGCATTTT
>TRBV4-2|TRBJ1-6|NA|NA
CASSQDSRGNNSPLHF
TGTGCCAGCAGCCAAGATTCCAGGGGTAATAATTCACCCCTCCACTTT
>TRBV7-2|TRBJ1-2|NA|NA
CASSSPGILGLGYTF
TGTGCCAGCAGCTCCCCCGGGATTCTTGGCCTTGGCTACACCTTC
>TRBV5-1|TRBJ1-2|NA|TRBD1
CASSFDRGGYTF
TGCGCCAGCAGCTTCGACAGGGGTGGCTACACCTTC
>TRBV7-9|TRBJ2-3|NA|TRBD2
CASSLASGSTDTQYF
TGTGCCAGCAGCTTAGCTAGCGGGAGCACAGATACGCAGTATTTT
>TRBV3-1/TRBV3-2|TRBJ2-5|NA|NA
CASSQNPQTGEETQYF
TGTGCCAGCAGTCAAAATCCGCAGACAGGCGAAGAGACCCAGTACTTC
>TRBV7-9|TRBJ2-7|NA|NA
CASSPPVNPYEQYF
TGTGCCAGCAGCCCCCCCGTTAACCCCTACGAGCAGTACTTC
>TRBV4-1|TRBJ2-3|NA|TRBD2
CASNGEGRADTQYF
TGCGCCTCTAACGGGGAGGGGCGGGCAGATACGCAGTATTTT
>TRBV18|TRBJ1-5|NA|TRBD1
CASSLGTVNQPQHF
TGTGCCAGCTCACTAGGGACAGTCAATCAGCCCCAGCATTTT
>TRBV29-1|TRBJ2-2|NA|TRBD2
CSVEPLSGTSGKVGELFF
TGCAGCGTTGAACCTCTCAGTGGTACTAGCGGGAAAGTCGGGGAGCTGTTTTTT
>TRBV21-1|TRBJ1-1|NA|NA
CASSKKNGFF
TGTGCCAGCAGCAAAAAGAACGGTTTCTTT
>TRBV19|TRBJ2-2|NA|NA
CASSIGVSGELFF
TGTGCCAGTAGTATCGGAGTTTCCGGGGAGCTGTTTTTT
>TRBV10-1|TRBJ2-2|NA|NA
CASSEISGPTGGELFF
TGCGCCAGCAGTGAAATCAGCGGACCGACGGGCGGGGAGCTGTTTTTT
>TRBV15|TRBJ2-7|NA|NA
CATSRTSPFYEQYF
TGTGCCACCAGCAGGACCAGCCCCTTTTACGAGCAGTACTTC
>TRBV6-1|TRBJ2-1|NA|TRBD2
CASSEASGGGNEQFF
TGTGCCAGCAGTGAAGCTAGCGGGGGGGGCAATGAGCAGTTCTTC
>TRBV7-6|TRBJ1-1|NA|NA
CASSSRQVTMNTEAFF
TGTGCCAGCAGCTCACGACAGGTAACCATGAACACTGAAGCTTTCTTT
>TRBV12-3/TRBV12-4|TRBJ1-3|NA|NA
CASSLPGNTIYF
TGTGCCAGCAGTCTTCCTGGAAACACCATATATTTT
>TRBV6-6|TRBJ2-1|NA|NA
CASSSGTSDEQFF
TGTGCCAGCAGCTCCGGGACTTCCGATGAGCAGTTCTTC
>TRBV5-1|TRBJ1-5|NA|NA
CASSLDGNSNQPQHF
TGCGCCAGCAGCTTGGACGGAAATAGCAATCAGCCCCAGCATTTT
>TRBV7-9|TRBJ1-2|NA|NA
CASSLVGLEGYTF
TGTGCCAGCAGCTTAGTAGGGTTGGAGGGCTACACCTTC
>TRBV4-2|TRBJ1-1|NA|NA
CASSQGGGKNTEAFF
TGTGCCAGCAGCCAAGGCGGAGGGAAGAACACTGAAGCTTTCTTT
>TRBV11-2|TRBJ1-1|NA|TRBD1
CASTGQGNTEAFF
TGTGCCAGCACGGGACAGGGTAACACTGAAGCTTTCTTT
>TRBV29-1|TRBJ2-5|NA|NA
CSVDSLETQYF
TGCAGCGTTGACAGTTTAGAGACCCAGTACTTC
>TRBV14|TRBJ1-2|NA|NA
CASSLNQGIGYTF
TGTGCCAGCAGCCTAAACCAGGGAATTGGCTACACCTTC
>TRBV5-4|TRBJ2-7|NA|NA
CASSSRAPTGYEQYF
TGTGCCAGCAGCTCCAGGGCGCCCACCGGCTACGAGCAGTACTTC
>TRBV21-1|TRBJ2-7|NA|NA
CASSKGGGYEQYF
TGTGCCAGCAGCAAAGGGGGGGGCTACGAGCAGTACTTC
>TRBV9|TRBJ2-7|NA|TRBD2
CASSVAGTSSYEQYF
TGTGCCAGCAGCGTAGCAGGGACTAGCTCATACGAGCAGTACTTC
>TRBV3-1/TRBV3-2|TRBJ2-7|NA|NA
CASSQTRARQYF
TGTGCCAGCAGCCAGACCCGGGCTCGCCAGTACTTC
>TRBV10-3|TRBJ2-3|NA|TRBD1
CAIRGNTGGADTQYF
TGTGCCATCCGAGGGAATACAGGGGGCGCAGATACGCAGTATTTT
>TRBV18|TRBJ2-7|NA|NA
CASSPPEARIYEQYF
TGTGCCAGCTCACCACCGGAAGCTCGGATTTACGAGCAGTACTTC